This T cell receptor (beta chain) was profiled in a study of OX40 agonist ivuxolimab in advanced cancers. The data were produced by immunoSEQ multiplex PCR, yet TCRdb's version contains in-frame clones alone and is incomplete. Of about 64,000 clones listed, 91% are singletons. Study outcomes and limitations: The antigens recognized by the expanded peripheral T cells, that is their antigen specificity, were not determined.

Germline CDR1 and CDR2: SNHLY and FYNNEI. With V trimmed by 1 base and J by 3 bases, 1 base remained unmatched. The CDR3 is 14 residues long. To note about this clone: The antigen is not known.

The clonotype comes from an adult with an advanced solid tumor such as melanoma, head and neck, liver or kidney cancer. This chain uses TRBV2 with TRBJ2-7; 9 nucleotides match TRBD2. The sample consisted of CD4+ or CD8+ T cells sorted from blood, taken in a trial of the OX40 agonist ivuxolimab. The CDR3 DNA reads as TGTGCCAGCAGTGAAGGCGGGAGGGACTACGAGCAGTACTTC. Amino acids: CASSEGGRDYEQYF.